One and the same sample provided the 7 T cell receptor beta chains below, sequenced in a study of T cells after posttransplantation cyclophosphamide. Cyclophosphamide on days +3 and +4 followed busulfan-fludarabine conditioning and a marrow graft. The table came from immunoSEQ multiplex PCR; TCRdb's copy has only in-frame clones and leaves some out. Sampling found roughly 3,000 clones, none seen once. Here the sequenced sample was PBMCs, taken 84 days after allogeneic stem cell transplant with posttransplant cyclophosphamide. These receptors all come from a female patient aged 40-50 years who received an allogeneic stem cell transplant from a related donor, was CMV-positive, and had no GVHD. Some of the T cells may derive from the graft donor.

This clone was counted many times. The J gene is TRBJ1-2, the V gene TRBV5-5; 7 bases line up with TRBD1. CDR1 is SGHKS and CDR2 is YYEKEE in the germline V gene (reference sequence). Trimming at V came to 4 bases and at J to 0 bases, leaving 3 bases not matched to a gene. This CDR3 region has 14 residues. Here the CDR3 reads CASSGTASNYGYTF. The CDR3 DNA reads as TGTGCCAGCAGCGGGACAGCTTCTAACTATGGCTACACCTTC. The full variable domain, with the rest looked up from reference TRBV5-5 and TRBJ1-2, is DAGVTQSPTHLIKTRGQQVTLRCSPISGHKSVSWYQQVLGQGPQFIFQYYEKEERGRGNFPDRFSARQFPNYSSELNVNALLLGDSALYLCASSGTASNYGYTFGSGTRLTVV.

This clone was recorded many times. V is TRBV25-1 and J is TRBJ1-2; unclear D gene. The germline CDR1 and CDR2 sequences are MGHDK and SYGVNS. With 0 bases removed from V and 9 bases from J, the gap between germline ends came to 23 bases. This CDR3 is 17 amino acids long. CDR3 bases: TGTGCCAGCAGTGAATATAAGCACGCCAGGCCACCCGCGTGCTACACCTTC. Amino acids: CASSEYKHARPPACYTF.

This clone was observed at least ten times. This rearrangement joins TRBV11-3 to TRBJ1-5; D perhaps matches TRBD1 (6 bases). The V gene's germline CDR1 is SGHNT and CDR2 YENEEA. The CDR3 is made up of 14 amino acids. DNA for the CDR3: TGTGCAAGTCGCCTGGGGGGGGCTTGGCAGCCCCAGCATTTT. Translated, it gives CASRLGGAWQPQHF.

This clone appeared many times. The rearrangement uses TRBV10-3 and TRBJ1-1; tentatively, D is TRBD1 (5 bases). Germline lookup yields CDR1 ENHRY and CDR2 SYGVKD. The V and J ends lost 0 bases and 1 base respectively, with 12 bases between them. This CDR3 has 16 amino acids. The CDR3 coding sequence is TGTGCCATCAGTGAGTCGATTGAGGGGAGGAACACTGAAGCTTTCTTT. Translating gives CAISESIEGRNTEAFF.

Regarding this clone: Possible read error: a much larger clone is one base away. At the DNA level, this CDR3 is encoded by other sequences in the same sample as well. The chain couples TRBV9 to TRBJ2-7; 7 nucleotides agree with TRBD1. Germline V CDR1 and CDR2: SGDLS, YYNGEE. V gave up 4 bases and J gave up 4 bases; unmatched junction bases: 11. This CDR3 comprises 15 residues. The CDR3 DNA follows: TGTGCCAGCAGCTTCAAACAGGGGACGGCATACGAGCAGTACTTC. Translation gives CASSFKQGTAYEQYF.

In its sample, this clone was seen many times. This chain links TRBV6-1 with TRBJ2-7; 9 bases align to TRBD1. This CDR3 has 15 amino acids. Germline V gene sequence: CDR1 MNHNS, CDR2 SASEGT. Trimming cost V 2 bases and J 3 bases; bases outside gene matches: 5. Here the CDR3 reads CASSEIGQGIYEQYF. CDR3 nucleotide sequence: TGTGCCAGCAGTGAAATCGGACAGGGGATCTACGAGCAGTACTTC.

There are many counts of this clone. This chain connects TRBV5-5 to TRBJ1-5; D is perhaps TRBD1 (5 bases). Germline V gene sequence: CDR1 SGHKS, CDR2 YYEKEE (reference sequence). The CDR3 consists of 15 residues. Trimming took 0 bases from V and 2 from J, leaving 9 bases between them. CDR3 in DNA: TGTGCCAGCAGCTTGGAAGGGGCTGGCAATCAGCCCCAGCATTTT. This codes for CASSLEGAGNQPQHF.